Each of the 21 T cell receptor beta chains below was sequenced from the same sample in a study of blood T cell repertoires in COVID-19. The method was immunoSEQ multiplex PCR; TCRdb's version includes in-frame clones alone and lacks a portion of them. In the table there are 70,000 to 100,000 clones, less than 75% of which are singletons. Sequences were obtained from peripheral blood. The source of these receptors is a woman aged 60-75 years in a cohort sampled during active or convalescent COVID-19.

The chain has TRBV5-1 and TRBJ2-3, with a possible D match to TRBD2 (5 bases). The V end lost 0 bases, the J end lost 4 bases, and 27 bases lay between the germline ends. The CDR3 spans 20 residues. CDR1 is SGHRS and CDR2 is YFSETQ in the germline V gene. This CDR3 reads CASSLEGRLPSIGLPDTQYF. CDR3 coding DNA: TGCGCCAGCAGCTTGGAAGGCAGATTACCTAGCATAGGGCTGCCAGATACGCAGTATTTT.

The rearrangement uses TRBV9 and TRBJ2-2; the match to TRBD1 covers 9 bases. The V and J ends lost 3 bases and 4 bases, in that order; junction bases with no gene match: 7. The CDR3 extends over 16 amino acids. The germline CDR1 and CDR2 sequences are SGDLS and YYNGEE. In nucleotides, the CDR3 is TGTGCCAGCAGCGACCGGGACAGGGTACGCACCGGGGAGCTGTTTTTT. Protein sequence: CASSDRDRVRTGELFF.

The chain uses TRBV5-4 and TRBJ2-6, with D maybe TRBD2 (5 bases). CDR1 SGHNT and CDR2 YYREEE come from the germline V gene (reference sequence). This CDR3 comprises 18 residues. Trimming removed 4 bases from V and 2 bases from J, with 19 bases in between. DNA for the CDR3: TGTGCCAGCAGCCTCATCGGGGATCGTAATACTGGGGCCAACGTCCTGACTTTC. The encoded protein is CASSLIGDRNTGANVLTF.

This rearrangement joins TRBV15 to TRBJ2-5; D may be TRBD1 (6 bases). Trimming cost V 5 bases and J 2 bases, with 18 bases left between them. CDR3 length equals 16 residues. Per germline, CDR1 LNHNV and CDR2 YYDKDF (reference sequence). CDR3 bases: TGTGCCACCAGCTGGGCCCCAACAGGGCCTCAAGAGACCCAGTACTTC. Amino acids: CATSWAPTGPQETQYF.

The gene calls are TRBV2 and TRBJ1-5; TRBD1 aligns across 9 bases. J lost 7 bases, V lost 4 bases, and 5 bases had no gene match. The CDR3 spans 14 residues. Germline V CDR1 and CDR2: SNHLY, FYNNEI. Here the CDR3 DNA reads TGTGCCAGCAGTGGGGGACAGGGAGGCCAGCCCCAGCATTTT. Translation: CASSGGQGGQPQHF.

Ten or more counts support this clone. The V gene is TRBV9, the J gene TRBJ1-1; no definite D call. Germline CDR1 and CDR2: SGDLS and YYNGEE. The CDR3 extends over 13 amino acids. With 4 bases removed from V and 4 bases from J, the gap between germline ends came to 11 bases. CDR3 in DNA: TGTGCCAGCAGCCCCAGCACTAGCACTGAAGCTTTCTTT. Protein product: CASSPSTSTEAFF.

V gene TRBV6-2 or TRBV6-3 combines with J gene TRBJ2-5; D unclear. The V end was cut by 1 base, the J end by 5 bases, with 11 bases between. CDR3 length: 14 residues. Per the germline V gene, CDR1 is MNHEY and CDR2 is SVGEGT. In DNA form, the CDR3 reads TGTGCCAGCAGTTACTATCACTATGTGGAGACCCAGTACTTC. It encodes CASSYYHYVETQYF.

The sample holds a few counts of this clone. The chain employs TRBV2 and TRBJ1-6; the D is unclear. In germline, CDR1 is SNHLY, CDR2 FYNNEI. This CDR3 has 14 amino acids. Between the trimmed V and J ends, which lost 4 bases and 6 bases, there was a span of 10 bases. CDR3 residues: CASSVEGGNSPLHF. CDR3 DNA sequence: TGTGCCAGCAGTGTGGAGGGAGGTAATTCACCCCTCCACTTT.

The chain recombines TRBV5-1 with TRBJ2-7; a possible D gene is TRBD2 (6 bases). The CDR3 spans 11 residues. Germline lookup yields CDR1 SGHRS and CDR2 YFSETQ. The V end lost 5 bases, the J end lost 3 bases, and 6 bases lay between the germline ends. The CDR3 reads CASRGGYEQYF. CDR3 coding DNA: TGCGCCAGCAGGGGGGGCTACGAGCAGTACTTC.

This clone was detected ten times or more. The chain combines TRBV29-1 with TRBJ2-3; D is unresolved. From germline, CDR1 is SQVTM and CDR2 ANQGSEA. The CDR3 length is 13 residues. Trimming left V 4 bases short and J 0 bases short, with 8 bases between. CDR3 nucleotides: TGCAGCGTTGCCCCACAGAGCACAGATACGCAGTATTTT. Translated: CSVAPQSTDTQYF.

This chain links TRBV2 with TRBJ2-2; 11 bases agree with TRBD2. Germline V CDR1 and CDR2: SNHLY, FYNNEI. The junction had 6 bases not matched to a gene; V was cut back by 6 bases and J by 6 bases. The CDR3 contains 15 residues. The CDR3 sequence is CASRPGLAVAGELFF. CDR3 bases: TGTGCCAGCAGGCCGGGACTAGCGGTTGCCGGGGAGCTGTTTTTT.

In its sample, this clone was seen once. This rearrangement joins TRBV5-6 to TRBJ2-5, with D perhaps TRBD2 (6 bases). In germline, CDR1 is SGHDT, CDR2 YYEEEE. The CDR3 sequence is 13 residues long. Trimming stripped 10 bases from V and 5 bases from J, with 18 bases between. The chain's CDR3 is CASNRGETETQYF. CDR3 bases: TGTGCCTCAAACCGCGGGGAGACCGAGACCCAGTACTTC.

This clone occurred once. The chain uses TRBV19 and TRBJ2-7, with a possible D match to TRBD2 (5 bases). From germline, CDR1 is LNHDA and CDR2 SQIVND (reference sequence). V lost 6 bases, J lost 3 bases, and 12 bases lay in between. This CDR3 is 13 amino acids long. The CDR3 region is CASRPNGIYEQYF. For the CDR3, the DNA is TGTGCCAGTAGGCCCAACGGGATCTACGAGCAGTACTTC.

The J gene is TRBJ2-1, the V gene TRBV7-2; 8 positions agree with TRBD1. CDR1 SGHTA and CDR2 FQGNSA come from the germline V gene. This CDR3 region has 15 residues. Trimming removed 5 bases from V and 6 bases from J; junction bases left unmatched: 9. CDR3 in amino acids: CASSRQGAWGNEQFF. The CDR3 coding sequence is TGTGCCAGCAGCCGTCAGGGGGCCTGGGGCAATGAGCAGTTCTTC.

The sample holds many counts of this clone. The V call is TRBV3-1 (or the pseudogene TRBV3-2), the J call TRBJ1-5; tentative D call: TRBD1 (5 bases). The CDR3 length is 15 residues. Trimming stripped 4 bases from V and 4 bases from J, with 14 bases between. Germline values: CDR1 LGHDT, CDR2 YNNKEL (reference sequence). The CDR3 DNA sequence: TGTGCCAGCAGCCGTGGGGCAGGGAAAAATCAGCCCCAGCATTTT. Its protein product is CASSRGAGKNQPQHF.

This chain connects TRBV20-1 to TRBJ2-7; perhaps TRBD1 as D (5 bases). Germline CDR1 reads DFQATT; CDR2 reads SNEGSKA (reference sequence). The V end was cut by 5 bases, the J end by 9 bases, with 14 bases between. This CDR3 spans 11 amino acids. The CDR3 nucleotides are TGCAGTGCTTCGGACAATTTCGGGCAGTACTTC. It specifies CSASDNFGQYF.

The table lists this clone with a few counts. The chain couples TRBV5-1 to TRBJ2-7; 7 bases are a match to TRBD2. Unmatched junction bases numbered 5, after V lost 0 bases and J lost 2 bases. Germline V gene lookup returns CDR1 SGHRS and CDR2 YFSETQ. This CDR3 has 15 residues. The CDR3, as DNA: TGCGCCAGCAGCTTGGGGGAGGGAATCGCCTACGAGCAGTACTTC. Its translation: CASSLGEGIAYEQYF.

Concerning this clone itself: It is likely a read error, because the conserved phenylalanine at the end of the CDR3 is missing. It is unclear where the CDR3 begins or ends on the DNA, so no DNA is shown, and the CDR3 is as TCRdb lists it. The gene calls are TRBV5-1 and TRBJ2-7; TRBD1 reflects the table's D call only, with no check against the DNA. Germline V gene sequence: CDR1 SGHRS, CDR2 YFSETQ. The CDR3 has 14 residues if both end residues are counted. The chain's CDR3 is CASSFGGVPGPAEI.

V and J are TRBV2 and TRBJ1-1; 8 bases are shared with TRBD1. Germline CDR1 is SNHLY and CDR2 is FYNNEI. Trimming took 6 bases from V and 4 from J; bases not matched to a gene: 4. This CDR3 comprises 13 residues. This CDR3 is CASRDRVSTEAFF. Here the CDR3 DNA reads TGTGCCAGCAGGGACAGGGTGAGCACTGAAGCTTTCTTT.

The gene calls are TRBV12-3 or TRBV12-4 and TRBJ2-7, with D tentatively TRBD2 (5 bases). The CDR3 sequence is 13 residues long. Trimming cost V 1 base and J 5 bases, with 9 bases left between them. The CDR3 loop reads CASSLVQRNEQYF. CDR3 nucleotides: TGTGCCAGCAGTTTAGTCCAGCGGAACGAGCAGTACTTC.

This clone was observed a few times. This chain joins TRBV28 and TRBJ1-2, with D possibly being TRBD1 (6 bases). CDR3 length equals 15 residues. V was clipped by 4 bases and J by 1 base, with 13 bases between them. Germline values: CDR1 MDHEN, CDR2 SYDVKM. The CDR3 is CASSSPGANNYGYTF. In DNA, the CDR3 is TGTGCCAGCAGTTCCCCAGGGGCGAATAACTATGGCTACACCTTC.